The 25 T cell receptor beta chains below come from one sample, sequenced in a study of T cells in Graves' hyperthyroidism and ophthalmopathy (dated by TCRdb to about 2019). Library creation used multiplex PCR. Sequencing relied on an Illumina HiSeq 2000. Amplification of TCR beta CDR3 regions was carried out from RNA transcripts. For the first round of RT-PCR on the TCR CDR3, the HTBI primer set was used together with the Qiagen OneStep RT-PCR kit. TCRdb reanalyzed the raw reads on its own, using fastp at Q25 for trimming and MiXCR for clone calling, and kept in-frame beta chains. Duplicate CDR3 protein sequences are folded into a single record with the most common DNA and genes. The sample has roughly 180,000 distinct CDR3 sequences on record, about a sixth of them singletons. The ten largest clonotypes hold roughly 28% of the sample. Sequenced material: blood. These TCRs come from a woman in her 50s with Graves' hyperthyroidism.

There are many counts of this clonotype. V and J are TRBV9 and TRBJ1-1; perhaps TRBD1 as D (5 bases). Between the trimmed V and J ends, which lost 3 bases and 5 bases, there was a span of 17 bases. Germline CDR1 is SGDLS and CDR2 is YYNGEE. The CDR3 is 15 amino acids. CDR3 sequence: CASSGGPRGYTEAFF. In DNA form, the CDR3 reads TGTGCCAGCAGCGGCGGACCCCGGGGGTATACTGAAGCTTTCTTT.

Only a few counts were recorded for this clonotype. The chain employs TRBV20-1 and TRBJ1-1; TRBD1 is a possible D gene (6 bases). The CDR3 has 15 residues. CDR1 and CDR2 (germline): DFQATT, SNEGSKA (reference sequence). The V end was cut by 1 base, the J end by 5 bases, with 17 bases between. For the CDR3, the DNA is TGCAGTGCTAGAGCCGGTACAGGGTTGGGAACTGAAGCTTTCTTT. It yields the protein CSARAGTGLGTEAFF.

This clonotype showed up many times. The chain uses TRBV6-5 and TRBJ2-1, with no clear D. The V end lost 2 bases, the J end lost 2 bases, and 13 bases lay between the germline ends. Germline loops: CDR1 MNHEY, CDR2 SVGAGI. This CDR3 spans 16 amino acids. Written as DNA, the CDR3 is TGTGCCAGCAGTTACCCGACTGTCCAAACCTACAATGAGCAGTTCTTC. It translates to CASSYPTVQTYNEQFF.

This clonotype was seen at least ten times. This chain uses TRBV28 with TRBJ1-2; D may be TRBD1 (5 bases). CDR3 size: 13 residues. Trimming shortened V by 5 bases and J by 3 bases, and 10 bases separated the two germline ends. Germline V gene sequence: CDR1 MDHEN, CDR2 SYDVKM. The CDR3 reads CASSPTEDYGYTF. CDR3 sequence (DNA): TGTGCCAGCAGTCCGACAGAAGACTATGGCTACACCTTC.

The CDR3 DNA sequence: TGTGCCAGTAGTTCCCCTGGGGGTCGCGGCACCGGGGAGCTGTTTTTT. The encoded protein is CASSSPGGRGTGELFF. This rearrangement joins TRBV19 to TRBJ2-2; D assignment may be TRBD1 or TRBD2 (5 bases each). This CDR3 comprises 16 residues. Germline V gives CDR1 LNHDA, CDR2 SQIVND (reference sequence). The V and J ends lost 5 bases and 4 bases respectively, with 17 bases between them. Combining the CDR3 with reference TRBV19 and TRBJ2-2 gives the whole variable domain DGGITQSPKYLFRKEGQNVTLSCEQNLNHDAMYWYRQDPGQGLRLIYYSQIVNDFQKGDIAEGYSVSREKKESFPLTVTSAQKNPTAFYLCASSSPGGRGTGELFFGEGSRLTVL.

This clonotype was found many times. The chain is built from TRBV5-5 and TRBJ1-2; D gene unclear. Per the germline V gene, CDR1 is SGHKS and CDR2 is YYEKEE (reference sequence). The CDR3 spans 13 residues. V lost 0 bases and J lost 7, with 10 bases in between. The CDR3 DNA reads as TGTGCCAGCAGCTTGGGACAACTATCTGGCTACACCTTC. It codes for CASSLGQLSGYTF.

In this sample, this clonotype turned up a few times. The junction shows a germline mismatch at one end, possibly a read error. V gene TRBV7-7 combines with J gene TRBJ2-2; no clear D. CDR1 is SSHAT and CDR2 is FNYEAQ in the germline V gene (reference sequence). There are 15 residues in the CDR3. CDR3 sequence: CASSFDPLNTGELFF. CDR3 bases: TGTGCTAGCAGCTTCGACCCCTTGAACACCGGGGAGCTGTTTTTT.

J is TRBJ2-7 and V is TRBV3-1; no definite D call. V lost 0 bases and J 0 bases, leaving 12 bases between the germline ends. CDR3 length: 16 amino acids. CDR1 and CDR2 from the germline V gene are LGHDT and YNNKEL (reference sequence). The CDR3 is CASSQESERSSYEQYF. The CDR3 DNA sequence: TGTGCCAGCAGCCAAGAGTCGGAGAGGAGCTCCTACGAGCAGTACTTC.

This clonotype was seen at least ten times. The rearrangement uses TRBV2 and TRBJ1-5, with D uncertain. Germline V gene sequence: CDR1 SNHLY, CDR2 FYNNEI. V lost 7 bases and J lost 5, with 15 bases in between. The CDR3 has 14 amino acids. The CDR3 nucleotides are TGTGCCAGCACTAAGGAGGCAGTGTATCAGCCCCAGCATTTT. It encodes CASTKEAVYQPQHF.

The chain is built from TRBV6-2 or TRBV6-3 and TRBJ2-1; D gene uncertain. Germline loops: CDR1 MNHEY, CDR2 SVGEGT. CDR3 length equals 13 residues. V was cut by 7 bases and J by 7 bases, with 14 bases left in between. The CDR3 bases are TGTGCCAGCACCTCAAGTGGGTTTAATGAGCAGTTCTTC. The encoded protein is CASTSSGFNEQFF.

This clonotype came up many times. This sequence joins TRBV13 and TRBJ1-4; D ambiguous. The CDR3 is made up of 16 amino acids. The V end lost 5 bases, the J end lost 3 bases, and 16 bases lay between the germline ends. In germline, CDR1 is PRHDT, CDR2 FYEKMQ (reference sequence). This CDR3 is CASSQVGEDANEKLFF. CDR3 sequence (DNA): TGTGCCAGCAGCCAGGTCGGGGAGGACGCTAATGAAAAACTGTTTTTT.

By sample fraction, this clonotype is medium-sized. The gene calls are TRBV2 and TRBJ1-1, with TRBD1 matching over 11 bases. The CDR3 runs to 15 residues. The germline CDR1 and CDR2 sequences are SNHLY and FYNNEI. V shed 9 bases, J shed 2 bases, and the junction held 8 bases outside the gene matches. For the CDR3, the DNA is TGTGCCAGTAAAGGACAGGGGGCGTCCAACACTGAAGCTTTCTTT. It yields the protein CASKGQGASNTEAFF.

This clonotype came up many times. The chain carries TRBV29-1 and TRBJ2-7; TRBD1 is a possible D gene (5 bases). The germline gives CDR1 SQVTM, CDR2 ANQGSEA. This CDR3 contains 12 residues. The V and J ends lost 4 bases and 4 bases respectively, with 11 bases between them. Here the CDR3 reads CSVGDSLYEQYF. For the CDR3, the DNA is TGCAGCGTTGGAGACAGTTTGTACGAGCAGTACTTC.

This clonotype was observed at least ten times. The chain links TRBV24-1 to TRBJ2-3, with D tentatively TRBD2 (6 bases). CDR3 length: 14 amino acids. From germline, CDR1 is KGHDR and CDR2 SFDVKD. V was cut by 6 bases and J by 4 bases, with 13 bases left in between. This CDR3 is CATSLGGDADTQYF. DNA of the CDR3: TGTGCCACCAGTTTAGGCGGGGACGCAGATACGCAGTATTTT.

This chain uses TRBV2 with TRBJ1-1; possibly TRBD1 for D (6 bases). V dropped 4 bases and J dropped 5 bases, with 11 bases sitting between them. Germline V gives CDR1 SNHLY, CDR2 FYNNEI. CDR3 size: 13 residues. The CDR3 here is CASSVGQSTEAFF. The CDR3 DNA follows: TGTGCCAGCAGTGTCGGACAGAGTACTGAAGCTTTCTTT. The whole variable domain, filled in from reference TRBV2 and TRBJ1-1, reads EPEVTQTPSHQVTQMGQEVILRCVPISNHLYFYWYRQILGQKVEFLVSFYNNEISEKSEIFDDQFSVERPDGSNFTLKIRSTKLEDSAMYFCASSVGQSTEAFFGQGTRLTVV.

This clonotype was observed at least ten times. The chain carries TRBV5-4 and TRBJ2-3, with D possibly being TRBD1 or TRBD2 (6 bases each). The V end lost 7 bases, the J end lost 0 bases, and 15 bases lay between the germline ends. CDR1 is SGHNT and CDR2 is YYREEE in the germline V gene (reference sequence). The length of the CDR3 is 15 residues. The DNA for the CDR3 is TGTGCCAGCCGGAGAGGGGGGACTAGCACAGATACGCAGTATTTT. This gives the protein CASRRGGTSTDTQYF. The full variable domain, rest sourced from reference TRBV5-4 and TRBJ2-3, is ETGVTQSPTHLIKTRGQQVTLRCSSQSGHNTVSWYQQALGQGPQFIFQYYREEENGRGNFPPRFSGLQFPNYSSELNVNALELDDSALYLCASRRGGTSTDTQYFGPGTRLTVL.

The chain is built from TRBV11-1 and TRBJ1-1, with 8 bases aligning to TRBD1. CDR1 is SGHAT, CDR2 FQDESV, per germline (reference sequence). The CDR3 sequence is 15 residues long. Losses at the gene ends were 5 bases for V and 1 base for J; bases not matched to a gene: 6. The CDR3, as DNA: TGTGCCAGCAGCCGACCGACAGGGGAGAACACTGAAGCTTTCTTT. It codes for CASSRPTGENTEAFF.

This clonotype was seen repeatedly, ten times or more. J is TRBJ2-1 and V is TRBV28; tentatively, D is TRBD2 (6 bases). From germline, CDR1 is MDHEN and CDR2 SYDVKM. V lost 7 bases and J lost 12, with 10 bases in between. This CDR3 has 10 amino acids. CDR3 DNA sequence: TGTGCCAGCACCCCGGGGGTGCAGTTCTTC. Its protein product is CASTPGVQFF. The entire variable domain, with the rest obtained from reference TRBV28 and TRBJ2-1, is as follows: DVKVTQSSRYLVKRTGEKVFLECVQDMDHENMFWYRQDPGLGLRLIYFSYDVKMKEKGDIPEGYSVSREKKERFSLILESASTNQTSMYLCASTPGVQFFGPGTRLTVL.

This clonotype was counted many times. This chain connects TRBV5-1 to TRBJ1-1; 8 bases match TRBD1. CDR1 is SGHRS, CDR2 YFSETQ, per germline. The CDR3 covers 15 residues. V lost 1 base to trimming and J lost 4 bases; unmatched junction nucleotides: 6. CDR3 amino acids: CASSLQGARATEAFF. For the CDR3, the DNA is TGCGCCAGCAGCTTGCAGGGGGCGCGCGCCACTGAAGCTTTCTTT.

This clonotype turned up a few times. The chain joins TRBV9 to TRBJ1-6; D gene ambiguous. Per the germline V gene, CDR1 is SGDLS and CDR2 is YYNGEE. Trimming took off 3 bases at V and 9 bases at J, with 10 bases between the two ends. The CDR3 extends over 13 amino acids. The DNA for the CDR3 is TGTGCCAGCAGCGCACCAGCAGGTTCACCCCTCCACTTT. It is translated as CASSAPAGSPLHF. Complete variable domain (other parts from reference TRBV9 and TRBJ1-6): DSGVTQTPKHLITATGQRVTLRCSPRSGDLSVYWYQQSLDQGLQFLIQYYNGEERAKGNILERFSAQQFPDLHSELNLSSLELGDSALYFCASSAPAGSPLHFGNGTRLTVT.

There are many counts of this clonotype. The chain has TRBV5-5 and TRBJ2-7; TRBD1 might be the D (5 bases). Trimming shortened V by 1 base and J by 4 bases, and 9 bases separated the two germline ends. The CDR3 totals 13 residues. In germline, CDR1 is SGHKS, CDR2 YYEKEE (reference sequence). The CDR3 coding sequence is TGTGCCAGCAGCTTGATTTCAGGGTACGAGCAGTACTTC. It codes for CASSLISGYEQYF.

At least ten counts were recorded for this clonotype. The V gene is TRBV3-1, the J gene TRBJ2-3, with 7 bases matching TRBD2. The CDR3 totals 17 residues. V lost 5 bases and J lost 0; bases outside the gene matches: 11. Germline-derived CDR1 and CDR2 are LGHDT and YNNKEL (reference sequence). CDR3 sequence: CASSSQWGGGSTDTQYF. CDR3 nucleotides: TGTGCCAGCAGCTCGCAGTGGGGCGGGGGAAGCACAGATACGCAGTATTTT.

This clonotype was picked up many times. CDR3 sequence: CASSPGSAGNTIYF. The CDR3 nucleotides are TGTGCCAGCAGCCCAGGAAGCGCTGGAAACACCATATATTTT. This chain connects TRBV7-9 to TRBJ1-3; D gene uncertain. The germline CDR1 and CDR2 sequences are SEHNR and FQNEAQ (reference sequence). V was trimmed by 5 bases and J by 2 bases, leaving 10 bases between them. This CDR3 spans 14 amino acids. Using reference TRBV7-9 and TRBJ1-3 for the parts outside the CDR3, the full variable domain is DTGVSQNPRHKITKRGQNVTFRCDPISEHNRLYWYRQTLGQGPEFLTYFQNEAQLEKSRLLSDRFSAERPKGSFSTLEIQRTEQGDSAMYLCASSPGSAGNTIYFGEGSWLTVV.

This clonotype was detected once. The chain combines TRBV28 with TRBJ1-4; the D is unclear. V was trimmed by 6 bases and J by 8 bases, leaving 16 bases between them. This CDR3 is built from 14 residues. The V gene's germline CDR1 is MDHEN and CDR2 SYDVKM. CDR3 DNA sequence: TGTGCCAGCAGCCCTTGGACTGATTGGGAAAAACTGTTTTTT. The encoded protein is CASSPWTDWEKLFF.

This clonotype appeared many times. This chain links TRBV20-1 with TRBJ2-5; the D is unclear. The germline V gene encodes CDR1 DFQATT and CDR2 SNEGSKA (reference sequence). Trimming pared 1 base from V and 7 bases from J, leaving 10 bases between. The length of the CDR3 is 12 residues. In DNA form, the CDR3 reads TGCAGTGCTAGAGCACCCTTAGGGACCCAGTACTTC. It is translated as CSARAPLGTQYF.